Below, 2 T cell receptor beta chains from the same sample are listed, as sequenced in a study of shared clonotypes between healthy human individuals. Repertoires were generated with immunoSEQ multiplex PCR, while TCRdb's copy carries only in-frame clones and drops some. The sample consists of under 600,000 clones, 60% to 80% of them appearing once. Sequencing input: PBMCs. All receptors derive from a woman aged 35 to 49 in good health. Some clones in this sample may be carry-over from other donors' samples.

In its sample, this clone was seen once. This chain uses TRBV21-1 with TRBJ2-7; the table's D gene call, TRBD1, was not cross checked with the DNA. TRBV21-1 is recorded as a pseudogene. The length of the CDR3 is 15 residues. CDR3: CASSSYRDSSYEQYF. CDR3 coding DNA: TGTGCCAGCAGCAGCTACCGGGACAGCTCCTACGAGCAGTACTTC.

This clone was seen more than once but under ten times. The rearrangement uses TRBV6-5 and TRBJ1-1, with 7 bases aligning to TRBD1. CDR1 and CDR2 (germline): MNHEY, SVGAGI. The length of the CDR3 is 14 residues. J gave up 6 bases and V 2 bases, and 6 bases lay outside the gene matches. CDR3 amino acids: CASSYTRQGPEAFF. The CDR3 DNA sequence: TGTGCCAGCAGTTACACCCGACAGGGCCCTGAAGCTTTCTTT.